The T cell receptor beta chain under discussion was sequenced for a study of blood T cell repertoires in COVID-19. Study-wide background: The United States, Italy and Spain provided the acute and convalescent COVID-19 samples. T cells, B-cell-depleted T cells, or PBMCs provided the cDNA or gDNA that served as material.

Original handling: The authors estimated nucleated cell counts from reference gene primer amplification. Sequencing was performed with immunoSEQ multiplex PCR; in TCRdb, only in-frame clones are kept and a portion is missing. V and J calls and clone size follow that table, whereas D and trimming were derived from the DNA. This sample has approximately 170,000 clones; about 85% occur once, and the top ten carry 1.2%. Deletions cut 4 bases from V and 3 bases from J, with 10 bases between. CDR1 is SGHTA, CDR2 FQGTGA, per germline. CDR3 length equals 14 residues. The sequenced sample consisted of peripheral blood. This clonotype originated in a man between 60 and 75 years old who had recovered from COVID-19. The chain recombines TRBV7-3 with TRBJ2-1; D possibly corresponds to TRBD1 (5 bases). DNA of the CDR3: TGTGCCAGCAGCTCCGTAAGGGGCTACAATGAGCAGTTCTTC. Translation: CASSSVRGYNEQFF.